The 27 T cell receptor beta chains presented below share a single source sample, sequenced in a study of human thymus T cells. The method was immunoSEQ multiplex PCR; TCRdb's version includes in-frame clones alone and lacks a portion of them. The data contain 100,000 to 150,000 clones, around 94% of them singletons. Resections that were taken during corrective heart surgery supplied the thymus tissue. Sequenced: thymus tissue. Receptors originate from a boy under three years old with a congenital heart defect but otherwise immunologically healthy.

This clone occurred once. This chain connects TRBV11-2 to TRBJ2-5, with a weak D call TRBD2 (6 bases). Trimming removed 8 bases at V and 3 bases at J, with 22 bases between. The CDR3 has 16 residues. The germline V gene has CDR1 SGHAT and CDR2 FQNNGV. CDR3 residues: CASRKQLSPGEETQYF. As DNA, the CDR3 is TGTGCCAGCCGCAAGCAGCTTAGCCCGGGGGAAGAGACCCAGTACTTC.

The rearrangement uses TRBV28 and TRBJ2-7, with 7 nucleotides matching TRBD2. V shed 8 bases and J 3 bases; nucleotides not matched to a gene: 7. Per germline, CDR1 MDHEN and CDR2 SYDVKM. The CDR3 loop spans 13 amino acids. CDR3 nucleotides: TGTGCCAGCCAAGCGGGGAGATACTACGAGCAGTACTTC. This encodes CASQAGRYYEQYF.

The chain joins TRBV7-6 to TRBJ2-1; a weak D match, TRBD2 (5 bases). CDR1 SGHVS and CDR2 FNYEAQ come from the germline V gene. The CDR3 is made up of 19 amino acids. V lost 5 bases and J 5 bases, leaving 28 bases between the germline ends. CDR3 protein: CASSPRIYPYPDYNNEQFF. In nucleotides, the CDR3 is TGTGCCAGCAGCCCTCGGATCTACCCTTACCCCGACTATAACAATGAGCAGTTCTTC.

This chain uses TRBV29-1 with TRBJ1-5; D perhaps matches TRBD1 (6 bases). This CDR3 has 13 amino acids. V was shortened by 4 bases and J by 6 bases, with 13 bases between the two germline ends. The germline V gene encodes CDR1 SQVTM and CDR2 ANQGSEA. CDR3 loop: CSVGEGEAQPQHF. CDR3 sequence (DNA): TGCAGCGTTGGAGAGGGGGAGGCTCAGCCCCAGCATTTT.

The chain recombines TRBV6-5 with TRBJ2-2; D might be TRBD2 (5 bases). Trimming removed 8 bases from V and 3 bases from J, with 16 bases in between. This CDR3 is built from 15 residues. In germline, CDR1 is MNHEY, CDR2 SVGAGI. CDR3 region: CASRKRQDYTGELFF. Written as DNA, the CDR3 is TGTGCCAGCCGAAAGAGGCAGGACTACACCGGGGAGCTGTTTTTT.

This sequence joins TRBV10-1 and TRBJ2-5; no reliable D call. From germline, CDR1 is WNHNN and CDR2 SYGVQD (reference sequence). There are 13 residues in the CDR3. The V end was cut by 7 bases, the J end by 2 bases, with 11 bases between. CDR3 sequence reads: CASMYLRQETQYF. The CDR3 nucleotides read TGCGCCAGCATGTATCTCAGGCAAGAGACCCAGTACTTC.

J is TRBJ1-2 and V is TRBV15, with D perhaps TRBD1 (5 bases). V lost 0 bases, J lost 2 bases, and 10 bases lay in between. The CDR3 runs 15 residues. Germline-derived CDR1 and CDR2 are LNHNV and YYDKDF (reference sequence). Here the CDR3 reads CATSRDGPGNYGYTF. The DNA for the CDR3 is TGTGCCACCAGCAGAGATGGGCCAGGGAACTATGGCTACACCTTC.

CDR3 sequence: CATSRDRLAGNEQFF. The CDR3 nucleotides read TGTGCCACCAGCAGAGATCGGCTAGCAGGCAATGAGCAGTTCTTC. V is TRBV15 and J is TRBJ2-1; a weak D match, TRBD2 (5 bases). Germline V lookup: CDR1 LNHNV, CDR2 YYDKDF (reference sequence). The V gene lost 0 bases and the J gene lost 6 bases, with 12 bases spanning the gap. The CDR3 has 15 amino acids.

The CDR3 loop is CASSLSILAGPPYNEQFF. The CDR3 region has the DNA TGTGCCAGCAGTTTATCGATTCTAGCGGGGCCCCCCTACAATGAGCAGTTCTTC. This chain connects TRBV27 to TRBJ2-1; 9 bases map to TRBD2. CDR1 MNHEY and CDR2 SMNVEV come from the germline V gene (reference sequence). The CDR3 extends over 18 amino acids. Losses at the gene ends were 0 bases for V and 2 bases for J; bases not matched to a gene: 8.

In nucleotides, the CDR3 is TGCGCCAGCAGCCAAGGACAGGGTGGAAATTCACCCCTCCACTTT. It yields the protein CASSQGQGGNSPLHF. This chain connects TRBV4-3 to TRBJ1-6; TRBD1 matches 7 bases. CDR1 and CDR2 from the germline V gene are LGHNA and YSLEER. The ends lost 1 base at V and 7 bases at J; junction bases unmatched: 4. The CDR3 is 15 amino acids.

The chain's CDR3 is CSATKEETQYF. DNA for the CDR3: TGCAGTGCTACCAAGGAAGAGACCCAGTACTTC. The V and J genes are TRBV20-1 and TRBJ2-5; D is ambiguous. The CDR3 has 11 amino acids. CDR1 and CDR2 (germline): DFQATT, SNEGSKA (reference sequence). V lost 4 bases and J 3 bases, leaving 6 bases between the germline ends.

This clone appeared once. The V gene is TRBV4-3, the J gene TRBJ1-6, with D perhaps TRBD1 (6 bases). Looked up from germline, CDR1 is LGHNA and CDR2 is YSLEER. The CDR3 consists of 18 residues. V was clipped by 0 bases and J by 10 bases, with 22 bases between them. The CDR3 is CASSQERINRETTSPLHF. CDR3 sequence (DNA): TGCGCCAGCAGCCAAGAAAGGATAAACAGGGAGACGACCTCACCCCTCCACTTT.

This chain joins TRBV10-2 and TRBJ2-3, with 11 bases fitting TRBD2. Germline V gene sequence: CDR1 WSHSY, CDR2 SAAADI. This CDR3 spans 16 amino acids. V trimming: 2 bases; J trimming: 6 bases; junction bases outside the gene matches: 7. CDR3 protein: CASSEPGTSGGDTQYF. The CDR3 nucleotides are TGCGCCAGCAGTGAGCCCGGGACTAGCGGAGGGGATACGCAGTATTTT.

In this sample, this clone turned up once. DNA for the CDR3: TGTGCCAGCAGCGTTACATTCCAGGGGAGACAAACTGAAGCTTTCTTT. Translating it yields CASSVTFQGRQTEAFF. V and J are TRBV11-3 and TRBJ1-1; tentatively, D is TRBD1 (6 bases). The CDR3 extends over 16 amino acids. V was pared by 5 bases and J by 5 bases, with 21 bases between. Per germline, CDR1 SGHNT and CDR2 YENEEA.

In its sample, this clone was seen once. The chain is built from TRBV30 and TRBJ2-7; 11 positions agree with TRBD2. The CDR3 runs to 18 residues. CDR1 and CDR2 (germline): GTSNPN, SVGIG (reference sequence). With 4 bases clipped from V and 0 bases from J, the junction kept 14 bases outside the gene matches. This CDR3 reads CAWKPWLAGGISSYEQYF. CDR3 sequence (DNA): TGTGCCTGGAAACCGTGGCTAGCGGGGGGTATTAGCTCCTACGAGCAGTACTTC.

V is TRBV5-6 and J is TRBJ1-1, with no clear D. The CDR3 sequence is 16 residues long. Germline lookup yields CDR1 SGHDT and CDR2 YYEEEE. V gave up 1 base and J gave up 0 bases, with 13 bases separating them. The CDR3 DNA is TGTGCCAGCAGCTTGACCAGTCTGTTAATGAACACTGAAGCTTTCTTT. Amino acids: CASSLTSLLMNTEAFF.

The chain recombines TRBV2 with TRBJ1-2; D is ambiguous. Germline-derived CDR1 and CDR2 are SNHLY and FYNNEI. Trimming took 4 bases from V and 3 from J, leaving 15 bases between them. This CDR3 has 15 amino acids. The CDR3 here is CASSGFGGSDYGYTF. CDR3 nucleotides: TGTGCCAGCAGTGGGTTTGGAGGGTCAGACTATGGCTACACCTTC.

The genes are TRBV19 and TRBJ2-2; TRBD1 matches at 8 bases. V lost 3 bases and J lost 4; bases outside the gene matches: 7. Germline V gene lookup returns CDR1 LNHDA and CDR2 SQIVND (reference sequence). The CDR3 consists of 16 residues. The CDR3 spells CASSIGQGAVTGELFF. The CDR3, as DNA: TGTGCCAGTAGTATCGGGCAGGGGGCAGTCACCGGGGAGCTGTTTTTT.

The CDR3 DNA sequence: TGTGCCAGCAGCCCTGGGCCTAGCGGGGGTTACGAGCAGTACTTC. This translates into CASSPGPSGGYEQYF. The chain links TRBV27 to TRBJ2-5; 10 bases line up with TRBD2. Matching the DNA end better, TRBJ2-7 makes the J call doubtful. The CDR3 contains 15 residues. Looked up from germline, CDR1 is MNHEY and CDR2 is SMNVEV (reference sequence).

Here the CDR3 DNA reads TGTGCCAGTAGTCCCAGACAGTCTACTTACGAGCAGTACTTC. It translates to CASSPRQSTYEQYF. The rearrangement links TRBV19 to TRBJ2-7; D is possibly TRBD1 (5 bases). Trimming left V 5 bases short and J 4 bases short, with 15 bases between. Germline loops: CDR1 LNHDA, CDR2 SQIVND (reference sequence). The CDR3 is made up of 14 amino acids.

This chain connects TRBV30 to TRBJ2-1, with 7 positions matching TRBD2. The CDR3 covers 13 residues. CDR1 is GTSNPN and CDR2 is SVGIG in the germline V gene (reference sequence). The V segment lost 7 bases and the J segment 2 bases; nucleotides outside the gene matches: 5. CDR3: CASSGDPYNEQFF. In DNA form, the CDR3 reads TGTGCCTCAAGCGGGGACCCCTACAATGAGCAGTTCTTC. Drawing the rest from reference TRBV30 and TRBJ2-1, the complete variable domain is SQTIHQWPATLVQPVGSPLSLECTVEGTSNPNLYWYRQAAGRGLQLLFYSVGIGQISSEVPQNLSASRPQDRQFILSSKKLLLSDSGFYLCASSGDPYNEQFFGPGTRLTVL.

V is TRBV28 and J is TRBJ2-1, with 9 bases that match TRBD2. V lost 10 bases to trimming and J lost 4 bases; unmatched junction nucleotides: 14. CDR1 is MDHEN, CDR2 SYDVKM, per germline. The length of the CDR3 is 16 residues. CDR3 nucleotides: TGTGCCACAAGGTCATCCTCAGCGGGGGGTTACAATGAGCAGTTCTTC. Protein: CATRSSSAGGYNEQFF.

This chain joins TRBV2 and TRBJ2-3; D gene uncertain. The CDR3 totals 14 residues. Germline values: CDR1 SNHLY, CDR2 FYNNEI. The ends were cut back, 3 bases at V and 6 bases at J, with 13 bases in the middle. The CDR3 region is CASSDPAGVDTQYF. The CDR3 region has the DNA TGTGCCAGCAGTGATCCGGCCGGAGTGGATACGCAGTATTTT.

V gene TRBV4-1 combines with J gene TRBJ2-7; the match to TRBD1 covers 9 bases. Germline V gives CDR1 MGHRA, CDR2 YSYEKL. The CDR3 is 19 residues long. J lost 2 bases, V lost 0 bases, and 14 bases had no gene match. CDR3 residues: CASSQDNPPRQGVTYEQYF. The DNA for the CDR3 is TGCGCCAGCAGCCAAGATAACCCCCCCCGACAGGGGGTGACCTACGAGCAGTACTTC.

The chain recombines TRBV6-5 with TRBJ1-5; 9 bases are shared with TRBD1. The CDR3 consists of 16 residues. The germline V gene encodes CDR1 MNHEY and CDR2 SVGAGI. J gave up 2 bases and V 6 bases, and 8 bases lay outside the gene matches. The CDR3 DNA reads TGTGCCAGCAGATACAGGGGGCCGGGCGGCAATCAGCCCCAGCATTTT. Amino acids: CASRYRGPGGNQPQHF.

The J gene is TRBJ2-7, the V gene TRBV19; 7 bases agree with TRBD2. This CDR3 has 15 residues. CDR1 and CDR2 (germline): LNHDA, SQIVND (reference sequence). V dropped 2 bases and J dropped 2; count of bases not matched to a gene: 6. The CDR3 sequence is CASSIRSGSPYEQYF. The CDR3 nucleotides read TGTGCCAGTAGTATACGTAGCGGGTCCCCCTACGAGCAGTACTTC.

The chain carries TRBV4-1 and TRBJ2-3; D is ambiguous. Germline loops: CDR1 MGHRA, CDR2 YSYEKL. V was pared by 3 bases and J by 4 bases, with 14 bases between. This CDR3 has 15 residues. The CDR3 loop is CASSHRRTGPDTQYF. The CDR3, as DNA: TGCGCCAGCAGCCATAGGCGCACGGGTCCAGATACGCAGTATTTT.